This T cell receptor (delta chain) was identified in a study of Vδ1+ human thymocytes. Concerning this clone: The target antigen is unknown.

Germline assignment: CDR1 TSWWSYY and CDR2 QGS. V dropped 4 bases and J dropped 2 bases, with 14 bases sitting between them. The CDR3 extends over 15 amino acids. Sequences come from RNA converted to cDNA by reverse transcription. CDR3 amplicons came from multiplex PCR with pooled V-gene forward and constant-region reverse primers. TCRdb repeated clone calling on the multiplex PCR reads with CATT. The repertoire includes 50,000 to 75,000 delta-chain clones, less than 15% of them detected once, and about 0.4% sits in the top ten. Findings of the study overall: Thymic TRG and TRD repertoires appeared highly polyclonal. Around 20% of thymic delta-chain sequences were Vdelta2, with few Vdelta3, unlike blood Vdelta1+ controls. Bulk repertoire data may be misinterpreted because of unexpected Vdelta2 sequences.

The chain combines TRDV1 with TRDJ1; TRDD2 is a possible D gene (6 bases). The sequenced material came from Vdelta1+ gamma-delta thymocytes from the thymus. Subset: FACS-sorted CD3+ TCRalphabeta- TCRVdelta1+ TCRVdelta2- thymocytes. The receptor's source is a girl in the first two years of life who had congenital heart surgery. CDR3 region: CALGVHFLRTDKLIF. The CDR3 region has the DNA TGTGCTCTTGGGGTCCACTTCCTTCGTACCGATAAACTCATCTTT.